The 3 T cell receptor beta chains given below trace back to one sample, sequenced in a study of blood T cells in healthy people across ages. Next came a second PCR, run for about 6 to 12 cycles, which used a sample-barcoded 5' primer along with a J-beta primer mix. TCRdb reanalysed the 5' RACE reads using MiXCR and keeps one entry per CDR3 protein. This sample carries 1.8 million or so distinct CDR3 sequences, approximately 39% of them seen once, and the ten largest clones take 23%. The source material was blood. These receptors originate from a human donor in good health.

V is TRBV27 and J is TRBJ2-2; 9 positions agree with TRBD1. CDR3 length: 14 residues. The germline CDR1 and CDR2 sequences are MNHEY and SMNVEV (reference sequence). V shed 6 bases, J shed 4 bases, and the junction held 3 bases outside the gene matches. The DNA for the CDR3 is TGTGCCAGCAGAAGACAGGGGGTCACCGGGGAGCTGTTTTTT. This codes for CASRRQGVTGELFF.

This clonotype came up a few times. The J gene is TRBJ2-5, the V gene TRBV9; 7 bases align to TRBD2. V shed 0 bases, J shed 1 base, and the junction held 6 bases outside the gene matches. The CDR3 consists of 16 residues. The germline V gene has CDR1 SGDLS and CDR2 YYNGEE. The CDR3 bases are TGTGCCAGCAGCGTAGAGGGCGGGGGATTCCAAGAGACCCAGTACTTC. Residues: CASSVEGGGFQETQYF.

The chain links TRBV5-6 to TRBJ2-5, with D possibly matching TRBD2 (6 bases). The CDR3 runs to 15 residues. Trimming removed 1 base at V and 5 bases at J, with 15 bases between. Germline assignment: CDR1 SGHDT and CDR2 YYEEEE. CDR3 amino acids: CASSLLGGLEETQYF. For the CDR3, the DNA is TGTGCCAGCAGCTTGTTGGGGGGATTGGAGGAGACCCAGTACTTC.